The 16 T cell receptor beta chains presented below share a single source sample, sequenced in a study of STAT5B mutations in CD4+ large granular lymphocyte leukemia. Assay: immunoSEQ multiplex PCR; the TCRdb copy retains only in-frame clones and omits some. Found here are about 48,000 clones, 60% to 75% of them singletons; the top ten hold 1.5%. The sequenced sample consisted of CD4+ T cells from blood buffy coats. These receptors were obtained from a human donor in good health.

This chain joins TRBV4-2 and TRBJ1-5; no reliable D call. Germline-derived CDR1 and CDR2 are LGHNA and YNFKEQ. This CDR3 is built from 16 residues. The germline V and J ends were trimmed by 0 bases and 7 bases, with 16 bases remaining between them. The CDR3 loop is CASSQEIVEGRQPQHF. The DNA of the CDR3 is TGTGCCAGCAGCCAAGAAATAGTAGAGGGAAGGCAGCCCCAGCATTTT.

This clone showed up just once. The chain uses TRBV9 and TRBJ1-1; D may be TRBD1 (5 bases). This CDR3 comprises 13 residues. The V and J ends lost 2 bases and 6 bases respectively, with 11 bases between them. From germline, CDR1 is SGDLS and CDR2 YYNGEE. The CDR3, as DNA: TGTGCCAGCAGCGTCGCCGGGGGGGCTGAAGCTTTCTTT. The encoded protein is CASSVAGGAEAFF.

V and J are TRBV27 and TRBJ1-1; D gene unclear. The CDR3 spans 14 residues. Between the trimmed V and J ends, which lost 5 bases and 7 bases, there was a span of 17 bases. The germline gives CDR1 MNHEY, CDR2 SMNVEV (reference sequence). CDR3 nucleotides: TGTGCCAGCAGTGGGATGGGGAAAGGTAGTGAAGCTTTCTTT. Protein: CASSGMGKGSEAFF.

The CDR3 DNA reads as TGTGCCAGCAGCGTAGTAGATAGGGGGCCGGCAGAGACCCAGTACTTC. Amino acids: CASSVVDRGPAETQYF. The rearrangement uses TRBV9 and TRBJ2-5; 7 bases are shared with TRBD1. V lost 0 bases and J lost 4; bases outside the gene matches: 9. There are 16 residues in the CDR3. Germline CDR1 and CDR2: SGDLS and YYNGEE.

The chain recombines TRBV30 with TRBJ2-3; either TRBD1 or TRBD2 may supply D (5 bases each). Trimming pared 0 bases from V and 4 bases from J, leaving 14 bases between. The length of the CDR3 is 15 residues. CDR1 and CDR2 (germline): GTSNPN, SVGIG (reference sequence). CDR3 amino acids: CAWSVTSWGSDTQYF. CDR3 coding DNA: TGTGCCTGGAGTGTGACTTCCTGGGGGTCAGATACGCAGTATTTT.

This clone occurred a few times. The V gene is TRBV7-9, the J gene TRBJ2-2; D unresolved. Trimming pared 5 bases from V and 0 bases from J, leaving 7 bases between. The germline gives CDR1 SEHNR, CDR2 FQNEAQ (reference sequence). The CDR3 contains 14 residues. The DNA of the CDR3 is TGTGCCAGCAGCCCGGGCACGAACACCGGGGAGCTGTTTTTT. It is translated as CASSPGTNTGELFF.

The chain has TRBV27 and TRBJ2-7; the D is unclear. Trimming left V 3 bases short and J 2 bases short, with 8 bases between. Looked up from germline, CDR1 is MNHEY and CDR2 is SMNVEV (reference sequence). The CDR3 runs to 13 residues. CDR3: CASSFNGAYEQYF. The CDR3 nucleotides are TGTGCCAGCAGTTTCAACGGAGCCTACGAGCAGTACTTC.

As to this clone: The junction does not match germline at one end; this may be a read error. The chain has TRBV5-1 and TRBJ2-5; 9 bases agree with TRBD2. From germline, CDR1 is SGHRS and CDR2 YFSETQ. This CDR3 has 15 residues. CDR3 DNA sequence: TGCGCCAGCAGCTTGGGGAGCGGGGGGCAAGCGACCCAGTACTTC. Translated, it gives CASSLGSGGQATQYF. The full variable domain, with the rest looked up from reference TRBV5-1 and TRBJ2-5, is KAGVTQTPRYLIKTRGQQVTLSCSPISGHRSVSWYQQTPGQGLQFLFEYFSETQRNKGNFPGRFSGRQFSNSRSEMNVSTLELGDSALYLCASSLGSGGQATQYFGPGTRLLVL.

The CDR3 DNA reads TGTGCCAGCAGCTTATTGCTAGCGGGCACAGATACGCAGTATTTT. This sequence encodes CASSLLLAGTDTQYF. The chain recombines TRBV7-9 with TRBJ2-3; 7 positions agree with TRBD2. The V gene's germline CDR1 is SEHNR and CDR2 FQNEAQ (reference sequence). The V and J ends lost 2 bases and 1 base, in that order; junction bases with no gene match: 3. The CDR3 loop spans 15 amino acids.

This clone was found a few times. The chain uses TRBV7-9 and TRBJ2-7, with no clear D. The V end lost 6 bases, the J end lost 6 bases, and 15 bases lay between the germline ends. Germline V CDR1 and CDR2: SEHNR, FQNEAQ (reference sequence). The CDR3 spans 13 residues. This CDR3 reads CASSHRNPIEQYF. CDR3 coding DNA: TGTGCCAGCAGTCATCGGAATCCAATCGAGCAGTACTTC.

This sequence joins TRBV9 and TRBJ2-1; 9 positions match TRBD1. In germline, CDR1 is SGDLS, CDR2 YYNGEE. With V trimmed by 3 bases and J by 5 bases, 6 bases remained unmatched. This CDR3 region has 15 residues. The CDR3 DNA reads as TGTGCCAGCAGCGCGACAGGGGGGGCGAACAATGAGCAGTTCTTC. It encodes CASSATGGANNEQFF.

The V and J genes are TRBV6-6 and TRBJ1-5; possible D gene TRBD1, 5 bases. With 5 bases removed from V and 3 bases from J, the gap between germline ends came to 11 bases. Germline loops: CDR1 MNHNY, CDR2 SVGAGI (reference sequence). The CDR3 is 14 amino acids. This CDR3 reads CASSNGQANQPQHF. The CDR3 DNA reads TGTGCCAGCAGTAACGGACAAGCCAATCAGCCCCAGCATTTT.

This chain connects TRBV7-9 to TRBJ2-7; maybe TRBD2 (6 bases). Trimming shortened V by 2 bases and J by 6 bases, and 8 bases separated the two germline ends. Germline CDR1 is SEHNR and CDR2 is FQNEAQ (reference sequence). CDR3 length equals 12 residues. In nucleotides, the CDR3 is TGTGCCAGCAGCTTAACGGGAGCCGAGCAGTACTTC. Translated: CASSLTGAEQYF.

This clone was found a few times. The V gene is TRBV5-1, the J gene TRBJ1-4; the D gene is possibly TRBD1 (6 bases). The CDR3 loop spans 15 amino acids. The V end lost 3 bases, the J end lost 0 bases, and 9 bases lay between the germline ends. Germline CDR1 and CDR2: SGHRS and YFSETQ. The CDR3 DNA sequence: TGCGCCAGCAGCTCCGGACAGACAACTAATGAAAAACTGTTTTTT. It translates to CASSSGQTTNEKLFF. Variable domain in full (rest from reference TRBV5-1 and TRBJ1-4): KAGVTQTPRYLIKTRGQQVTLSCSPISGHRSVSWYQQTPGQGLQFLFEYFSETQRNKGNFPGRFSGRQFSNSRSEMNVSTLELGDSALYLCASSSGQTTNEKLFFGSGTQLSVL.

V is TRBV5-1 and J is TRBJ2-2; the D is unclear. V was pared by 0 bases and J by 6 bases, with 3 bases between. CDR1 and CDR2 (germline): SGHRS, YFSETQ. This CDR3 comprises 12 residues. For the CDR3, the DNA is TGCGCCAGCAGCTTGGGCCCCGGGGAGCTGTTTTTT. Amino acid sequence: CASSLGPGELFF.

The rearrangement uses TRBV29-1 and TRBJ2-5; weak D call: TRBD2 (6 bases). Germline values: CDR1 SQVTM, CDR2 ANQGSEA. The V end lost 4 bases, the J end lost 2 bases, and 14 bases lay between the germline ends. This CDR3 spans 14 amino acids. The CDR3 nucleotides are TGCAGCGTTGTCTCTAGGGCGGGGCAAGAGACCCAGTACTTC. Amino acid sequence: CSVVSRAGQETQYF. Complete variable domain (other parts from reference TRBV29-1 and TRBJ2-5): SAVISQKPSRDICQRGTSLTIQCQVDSQVTMMFWYRQQPGQSLTLIATANQGSEATYESGFVIDKFPISRPNLTFSTLTVSNMSPEDSSIYLCSVVSRAGQETQYFGPGTRLLVL.